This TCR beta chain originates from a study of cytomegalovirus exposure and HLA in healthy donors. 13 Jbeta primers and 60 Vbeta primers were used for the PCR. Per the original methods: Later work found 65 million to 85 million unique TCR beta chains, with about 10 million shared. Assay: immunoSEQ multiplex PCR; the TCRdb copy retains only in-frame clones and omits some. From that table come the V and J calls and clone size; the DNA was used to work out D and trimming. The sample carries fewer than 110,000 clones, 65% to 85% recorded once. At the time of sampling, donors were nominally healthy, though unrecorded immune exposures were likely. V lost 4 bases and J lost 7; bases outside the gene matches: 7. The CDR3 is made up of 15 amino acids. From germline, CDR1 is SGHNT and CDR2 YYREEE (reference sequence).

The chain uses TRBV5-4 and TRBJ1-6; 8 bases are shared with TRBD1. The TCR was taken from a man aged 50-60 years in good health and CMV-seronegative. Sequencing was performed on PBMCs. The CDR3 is CASSVQTGVNSPLHF. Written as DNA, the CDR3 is TGTGCCAGCAGCGTTCAGACAGGGGTCAATTCACCCCTCCACTTT.